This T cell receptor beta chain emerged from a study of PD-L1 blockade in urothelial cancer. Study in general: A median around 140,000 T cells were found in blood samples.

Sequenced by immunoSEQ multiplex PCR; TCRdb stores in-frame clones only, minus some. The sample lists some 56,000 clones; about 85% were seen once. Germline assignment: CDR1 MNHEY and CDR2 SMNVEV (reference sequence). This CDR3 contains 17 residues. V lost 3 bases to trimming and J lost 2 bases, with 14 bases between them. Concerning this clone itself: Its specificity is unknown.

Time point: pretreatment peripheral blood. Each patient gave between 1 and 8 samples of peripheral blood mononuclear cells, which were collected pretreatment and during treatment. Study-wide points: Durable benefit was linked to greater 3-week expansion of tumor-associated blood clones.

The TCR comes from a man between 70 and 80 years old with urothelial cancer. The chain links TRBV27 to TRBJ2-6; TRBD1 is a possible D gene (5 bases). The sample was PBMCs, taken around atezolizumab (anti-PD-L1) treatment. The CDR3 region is CASSFVGDGPGANVLTF. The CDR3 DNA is TGTGCCAGCAGTTTCGTAGGGGATGGCCCTGGGGCCAACGTCCTGACTTTC.